This T cell receptor beta chain stems from a study of cytomegalovirus exposure and HLA in healthy donors. Researchers ran the PCR with 60 Vbeta and 13 Jbeta primers. Assay: immunoSEQ multiplex PCR; the TCRdb copy retains only in-frame clones and omits some. The sample includes approximately 170,000 clones, about three quarters of them seen just once. CDR3 size: 13 residues. V was shortened by 6 bases and J by 2 bases, with 10 bases between the two germline ends. Looked up from germline, CDR1 is LNHDA and CDR2 is SQIVND (reference sequence). This TCR came from a young man in good health and CMV-seropositive. The chain employs TRBV19 and TRBJ1-1; unclear D gene. Sequenced material: PBMCs. Here the CDR3 DNA reads TGTGCCAGTAGCATGACACCAAACACTGAAGCTTTCTTT. Its translation: CASSMTPNTEAFF.